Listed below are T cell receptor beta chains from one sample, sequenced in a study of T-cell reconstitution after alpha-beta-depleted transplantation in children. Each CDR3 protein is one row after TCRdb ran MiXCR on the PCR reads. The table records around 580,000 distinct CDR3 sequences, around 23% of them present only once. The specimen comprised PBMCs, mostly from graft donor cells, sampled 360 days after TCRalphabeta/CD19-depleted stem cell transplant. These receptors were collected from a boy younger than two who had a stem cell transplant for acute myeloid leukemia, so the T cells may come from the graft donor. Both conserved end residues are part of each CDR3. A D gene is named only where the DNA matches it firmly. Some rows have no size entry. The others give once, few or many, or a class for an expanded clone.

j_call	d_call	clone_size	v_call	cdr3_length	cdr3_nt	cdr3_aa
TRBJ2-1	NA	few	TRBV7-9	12	TGTGCCAGCAGCTCCGTGAGGATTGAGCAGTTCTTC	CASSSVRIEQFF
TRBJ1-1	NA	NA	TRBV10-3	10	TGTGCCACCATTGGGAGGGGAGCTTTCTTT	CATIGRGAFF
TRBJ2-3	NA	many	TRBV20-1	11	TGCAGTGCTAGGGAAGGGTCGGCGCAGTATTTT	CSAREGSAQYF
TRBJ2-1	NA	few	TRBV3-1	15	TGTGCCAGCAGCCAATGGGAGGAAAACTACAATGAGCAGTTCTTC	CASSQWEENYNEQFF
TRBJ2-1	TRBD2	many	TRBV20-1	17	TGCAGTGCTAGAGCGCGGGGGGGCATGAGCTCCTACAATGAGCAGTTCTTC	CSARARGGMSSYNEQFF
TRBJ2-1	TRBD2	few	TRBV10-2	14	TGCGCCAGCCGCGGAGCTAGCGGAAGCAATGAGCAGTTCTTC	CASRGASGSNEQFF
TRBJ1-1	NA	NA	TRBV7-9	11	TGTGCCGGGGGCGTCGGCACTGAAGCTTTCTTT	CAGGVGTEAFF
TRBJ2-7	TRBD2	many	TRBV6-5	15	TGTGCCAGCAGTTCTTGGGAGGGGAGGTCCTACGAGCAGTACTTC	CASSSWEGRSYEQYF
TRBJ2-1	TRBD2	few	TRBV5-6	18	TGTGCCAGCAGCTTGGGATTGGGACTAGCGGGGGGCCGGGATGAGCAGTTCTTC	CASSLGLGLAGGRDEQFF
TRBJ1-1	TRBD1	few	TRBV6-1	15	TGTGCCAGCAGAGAAATCGGGACAGCCAACACTGAAGCTTTCTTT	CASREIGTANTEAFF
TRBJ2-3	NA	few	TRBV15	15	TGTGCCACCAGCAGAGGACACGGGAGCACAGATACGCAGTATTTT	CATSRGHGSTDTQYF
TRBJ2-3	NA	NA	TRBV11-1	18	TGTGCCAGCAGCTTAGAGGGTCGGCGCTACGCGGAGGAGGATACGCAGTATTTT	CASSLEGRRYAEEDTQYF
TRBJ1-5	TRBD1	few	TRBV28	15	TGTGCCAGCAGGTTGGACAGGGGAGGCAATCAGCCCCAGCATTTT	CASRLDRGGNQPQHF
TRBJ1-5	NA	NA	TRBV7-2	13	TGTGCCAGCAGCTTACAGGGTTATCAGCCCCAGCATTTT	CASSLQGYQPQHF
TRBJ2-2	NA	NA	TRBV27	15	TGTGCCAGCAGTCCCTCCGGGCCCCTCACCGGGGAGCTGTTTTTT	CASSPSGPLTGELFF
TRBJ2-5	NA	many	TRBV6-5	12	TGTGCCAGCAGAGGGGCACTAGAGACCCAGTACTTC	CASRGALETQYF
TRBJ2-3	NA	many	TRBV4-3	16	TGCGCCAGCAGCCAACTCACAGGGTTGAGAGCAGATACGCAGTATTTT	CASSQLTGLRADTQYF
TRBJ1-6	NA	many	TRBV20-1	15	TGCAGTGCCATCGGGCCTAGGGGCTATAATTCACCCCTCCACTTT	CSAIGPRGYNSPLHF
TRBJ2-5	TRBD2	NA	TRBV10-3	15	TGTGCCATCAGCCCCCGCGGGGGGCTGGGAGAGACCCAGTACTTC	CAISPRGGLGETQYF
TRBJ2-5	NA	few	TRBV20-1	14	TGCAGTGCTAGTGGGGCCGCGGACAAAGAGACCCAGTACTTC	CSASGAADKETQYF
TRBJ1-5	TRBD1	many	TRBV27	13	TGTGCCAGCAGAAACAGGGGCTCGGGGCCCCAGCATTTT	CASRNRGSGPQHF
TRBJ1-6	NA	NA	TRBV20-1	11	TGCAGTGCCGGCGACCATTCACCCCTCCACTTT	CSAGDHSPLHF